This T cell receptor (beta chain) appears in the sequencing data of a study of cytomegalovirus exposure and HLA in healthy donors. Study-level results: TCR sequences were mostly rare, though some public TCRs occurred in many donors. Researchers reportedly found TCR beta sequences accurately predicted most subjects' HLA-A and HLA-B alleles. Being productive about 87% or about 30% of the time was typical of most TCR beta V segments in an earlier analysis.

Germline CDR1 and CDR2: SGDLS and YYNGEE. V was clipped by 4 bases and J by 5 bases; unmatched bases: 9. The CDR3 length is 15 residues. Of note for this clone: What it recognizes is unknown.

PCR used 60 Vbeta primers and 13 Jbeta primers. The data were produced by immunoSEQ multiplex PCR, yet TCRdb's version contains in-frame clones alone and is incomplete. The sample lists approximately 58,000 clones; roughly 83% were seen once. The clonotype was recovered from a young man in good health and CMV-seronegative. This chain connects TRBV9 to TRBJ1-3, with TRBD1 identical over 7 bases. The sample was PBMCs. The CDR3 DNA reads as TGTGCCAGCAGCACCCCAGGACAGGCCCGAAACACCATATATTTT. It specifies CASSTPGQARNTIYF.